The next 11 T cell receptor beta chains were all read from a single sample in a study of T cell changes during pregnancy in multiple sclerosis. Repertoires were generated with immunoSEQ multiplex PCR, while TCRdb's copy carries only in-frame clones and drops some. The table shows 35,000 to 55,000 clones, with roughly 92% occurring only once. The sample comprised peripheral blood. These receptors were obtained from a female donor with multiple sclerosis, enrolled in a pregnancy study.

Here the CDR3 reads CASTPGGSGEQYF. CDR3 DNA: TGTGCCAGCACCCCAGGTGGGTCGGGCGAGCAGTACTTC. This chain connects TRBV5-4 to TRBJ2-7, with D hard to call. The CDR3 extends over 13 amino acids. V lost 6 bases and J lost 6, with 16 bases in between. Germline CDR1 and CDR2: SGHNT and YYREEE (reference sequence).

This sequence joins TRBV10-2 and TRBJ2-3; D is ambiguous. The germline V gene has CDR1 WSHSY and CDR2 SAAADI. The length of the CDR3 is 12 residues. V dropped 6 bases and J dropped 4 bases, with 8 bases sitting between them. The DNA of the CDR3 is TGCGCCAGCAGGAGAGGCGCAGATACGCAGTATTTT. Translating gives CASRRGADTQYF.

This chain uses TRBV11-2 with TRBJ2-5, with no clear D. V dropped 2 bases and J dropped 2 bases, with 6 bases sitting between them. There are 13 residues in the CDR3. Germline V gene sequence: CDR1 SGHAT, CDR2 FQNNGV. The CDR3 spells CASSLNSQETQYF. CDR3 in DNA: TGTGCCAGCAGCTTAAACTCGCAAGAGACCCAGTACTTC.

The rearrangement joins TRBV5-1 to TRBJ1-1; TRBD1 matches 7 bases. Looked up from germline, CDR1 is SGHRS and CDR2 is YFSETQ. This CDR3 contains 15 residues. The V and J ends lost 4 bases and 0 bases, in that order; junction bases with no gene match: 6. The DNA of the CDR3 is TGCGCCAGCAGCCCCCTGACAGGGATGAACACTGAAGCTTTCTTT. It translates to CASSPLTGMNTEAFF.

The gene calls are TRBV5-8 and TRBJ2-3; D could derive from TRBD1 or TRBD2 (5 bases each). CDR3 length: 14 amino acids. The V and J ends lost 3 bases and 6 bases respectively, with 14 bases between them. Germline CDR1 reads SGHTS; CDR2 reads YDEGEE. The CDR3 here is CASSSTGRRDTQYF. In nucleotides, the CDR3 is TGTGCCAGCAGCTCGACGGGGCGAAGGGATACGCAGTATTTT.

J is TRBJ1-5 and V is TRBV10-3; weak D call: TRBD1 (5 bases). The CDR3 is 14 amino acids. The germline V gene has CDR1 ENHRY and CDR2 SYGVKD. Trimming took off 4 bases at V and 9 bases at J, with 16 bases between the two ends. The CDR3 bases are TGTGCCATCAGTGTTTCAGGGTATGGGTCGCCCCAGCATTTT. Amino acids: CAISVSGYGSPQHF.

This clone has only one observation. The rearrangement joins TRBV30 to TRBJ2-1, with D tentatively TRBD2 (5 bases). Germline V gives CDR1 GTSNPN, CDR2 SVGIG (reference sequence). The CDR3 runs 13 residues. Trimming pared 2 bases from V and 7 bases from J, leaving 12 bases between. The CDR3, as DNA: TGTGCCTGGAGTCCCGGGATTAGGAATGAGCAGTTCTTC. Translated, it gives CAWSPGIRNEQFF.

The chain couples TRBV15 to TRBJ1-1; no reliable D call. Trimming pared 4 bases from V and 4 bases from J, leaving 19 bases between. The CDR3 has 16 residues. CDR1 LNHNV and CDR2 YYDKDF come from the germline V gene (reference sequence). The CDR3 spells CATSMDSMRVPTEAFF. The CDR3 nucleotides read TGTGCCACCAGCATGGATTCTATGAGGGTTCCCACTGAAGCTTTCTTT.

This sequence joins TRBV11-2 and TRBJ2-1; unclear D gene. The V gene lost 1 base and the J gene lost 4 bases, with 14 bases spanning the gap. Germline V gene sequence: CDR1 SGHAT, CDR2 FQNNGV. This CDR3 is 16 amino acids long. This chain's CDR3 is CASSLGWSGDYNEQFF. Here the CDR3 DNA reads TGTGCCAGCAGCTTAGGGTGGTCTGGGGATTACAATGAGCAGTTCTTC. Filled out from reference TRBV11-2 and TRBJ2-1, the complete variable domain reads EAGVAQSPRYKIIEKRQSVAFWCNPISGHATLYWYQQILGQGPKLLIQFQNNGVVDDSQLPKDRFSAERLKGVDSTLKIQPAKLEDSAVYLCASSLGWSGDYNEQFFGPGTRLTVL.

The sample holds a few counts of this clone. The chain recombines TRBV7-8 with TRBJ2-7; 11 nucleotides agree with TRBD2. The CDR3 has 16 residues. Germline V gives CDR1 SGHVS, CDR2 FQNEAQ. The ends lost 3 bases at V and 0 bases at J; junction bases unmatched: 4. CDR3 amino acids: CASSFLAGGSSYEQYF. The CDR3 DNA sequence: TGTGCCAGCAGCTTCCTAGCGGGAGGTTCCTCCTACGAGCAGTACTTC.

This chain uses TRBV6-6 with TRBJ2-1; TRBD2 aligns across 8 bases. In germline, CDR1 is MNHNY, CDR2 SVGAGI (reference sequence). This CDR3 is built from 15 residues. With 7 bases clipped from V and 0 bases from J, the junction kept 5 bases outside the gene matches. The DNA of the CDR3 is TGTGCCAGCACTCCCAGCGGGAGCTCCTACAATGAGCAGTTCTTC. It is translated as CASTPSGSSYNEQFF.